What follows are 31 T cell receptor beta chains derived from one specimen sequenced in a study of blood T cells in healthy people across ages. Through a sample-barcoded 5' primer and a J-beta primer mix, a second PCR was run for roughly 7 to 12 cycles. One entry per CDR3 protein, called by TCRdb with MiXCR from the 5' RACE reads. The sample carries some 900,000 distinct CDR3 sequences, 29% recorded once. Sequencing input: blood. The source of these receptors is a woman of 80 years or more in good health.

The chain recombines TRBV2 with TRBJ1-5; 7 bases map to TRBD1. V was pared by 6 bases and J by 4 bases, with 9 bases of the junction left unmatched. This CDR3 has 15 amino acids. In germline, CDR1 is SNHLY, CDR2 FYNNEI. The CDR3 DNA sequence: TGTGCCAGCAGCCCCGGGACAGAAGCAAATCAGCCCCAGCATTTT. Translating it yields CASSPGTEANQPQHF.

Ten or more counts support this clonotype. This rearrangement joins TRBV10-2 to TRBJ1-5; D is undetermined. The germline V gene encodes CDR1 WSHSY and CDR2 SAAADI. V gave up 3 bases and J gave up 2 bases, with 5 bases separating them. There are 13 residues in the CDR3. This chain's CDR3 is CASSESGNQPQHF. The CDR3 coding sequence is TGCGCCAGCAGTGAATCCGGCAATCAGCCCCAGCATTTT.

About this clonotype itself: A much larger clone lies a single base off, so this may be a read error. The rearrangement uses TRBV3-1 and TRBJ1-2, with TRBD1 identical over 7 bases. Germline loops: CDR1 LGHDT, CDR2 YNNKEL (reference sequence). The CDR3 has 13 residues. The CDR3, as DNA: TGTGCCGGCAGCCAGACAGGGTCGGGTGGCTACACCTTC. This codes for CAGSQTGSGGYTF. The full variable domain, in which reference TRBV3-1 and TRBJ1-2 provide the parts outside the CDR3, is DTAVSQTPKYLVTQMGNDKSIKCEQNLGHDTMYWYKQDSKKFLKIMFSYNNKELIINETVPNRFSPKSPDKAHLNLHINSLELGDSAVYFCAGSQTGSGGYTFGSGTRLTVV.

This clonotype was seen many times. This chain joins TRBV5-1 and TRBJ2-6; D perhaps matches TRBD2 (5 bases). Per germline, CDR1 SGHRS and CDR2 YFSETQ. The CDR3 extends over 15 amino acids. V lost 1 base and J lost 4, with 9 bases in between. DNA of the CDR3: TGCGCCAGCAGCTTGTTGGAGGCCGGGGCCAACGTCCTGACTTTC. This sequence encodes CASSLLEAGANVLTF.

V is TRBV12-3 or TRBV12-4 and J is TRBJ1-3; TRBD1 agrees at 7 bases. The V gene end was trimmed by 3 bases and the J gene end by 0 bases; junction bases not matched to a gene: 5. This CDR3 has 16 amino acids. The DNA for the CDR3 is TGTGCCAGCAGTTTTTTGGGACAGAACTCTGGAAACACCATATATTTT. It translates to CASSFLGQNSGNTIYF.

Only a few counts were recorded for this clonotype. The chain joins TRBV4-1 to TRBJ1-2; 8 bases align to TRBD1. The CDR3 sequence is 18 residues long. Germline values: CDR1 MGHRA, CDR2 YSYEKL. V gave up 0 bases and J gave up 4 bases; unmatched junction bases: 13. Written as DNA, the CDR3 is TGCGCCAGCAGCCAAGATCCGGGACAGGTTTCCTCACTCTATGGCTACACCTTC. Its translation: CASSQDPGQVSSLYGYTF.

As concerns this clonotype: The junction departs from germline at one end; a sequencing error may be responsible. The chain combines TRBV7-9 with TRBJ2-1; D possibly corresponds to TRBD1 (5 bases). The closer fit of TRBJ2-7 to the DNA end suggests the J call may be wrong. From germline, CDR1 is SEHNR and CDR2 FQNEAQ (reference sequence). This CDR3 comprises 16 residues. In DNA form, the CDR3 reads TGTACCAGCAGCACTACAGGCGCCAATTTCTACAATGAGCAGTACTTC. Amino acids: CTSSTTGANFYNEQYF.

The genes are TRBV12-3 or TRBV12-4 and TRBJ2-1; TRBD1 matches at 7 bases. The CDR3 loop spans 13 amino acids. The CDR3 spells CAGSLGQYNEQFF. In DNA form, the CDR3 reads TGTGCTGGCAGTTTGGGACAGTACAATGAGCAGTTCTTC.

The chain links TRBV29-1 to TRBJ2-1, with 12 bases matching TRBD2. Germline V gene data show CDR1 as SQVTM and CDR2 as ANQGSEA. With 4 bases clipped from V and 7 bases from J, the junction kept 11 bases outside the gene matches. There are 16 residues in the CDR3. CDR3 region: CSVGGSTSGSLNEQFF. CDR3 nucleotides: TGCAGCGTTGGGGGGTCGACTAGCGGGAGTCTGAATGAGCAGTTCTTC.

The rearrangement joins TRBV6-2 or TRBV6-3 to TRBJ2-2; 8 nucleotides agree with TRBD1. V shed 6 bases, J shed 1 base, and the junction held 4 bases outside the gene matches. Germline V lookup: CDR1 MNHEY, CDR2 SVGEGT. The CDR3 runs 15 residues. CDR3 nucleotide sequence: TGTGCCAGCAGAACAGGGGGAGGGAACACCGGGGAGCTGTTTTTT. Its translation: CASRTGGGNTGELFF.

This clonotype was seen a single time. Just one base apart from a much larger clone, this may be a read error. The chain uses TRBV20-1 and TRBJ2-7; possible D gene TRBD2, 6 bases. This CDR3 has 11 amino acids. Looked up from germline, CDR1 is DFQATT and CDR2 is SNEGSKA (reference sequence). V gave up 6 bases and J gave up 10 bases, with 16 bases separating them. The CDR3 loop reads CSADLGEAQYF. The CDR3 region has the DNA TGCAGTGCCGACCTGGGGGAGGCCCAGTACTTC.

This chain connects TRBV7-8 to TRBJ2-2; D unclear. Trimming left V 3 bases short and J 6 bases short, with 17 bases between. The CDR3 has 16 amino acids. Germline CDR1 and CDR2: SGHVS and FQNEAQ. CDR3 sequence reads: CASSFIRTAGSGELFF. CDR3 bases: TGTGCCAGCAGCTTTATTAGGACCGCAGGCTCCGGGGAGCTGTTTTTT.

Comment on this clonotype: Without the conserved terminal phenylalanine or tryptophan, this CDR3 likely stems from a read error. This rearrangement joins TRBV6-2 or TRBV6-3 to TRBJ2-2, with 9 bases that match TRBD2. The CDR3 contains 17 residues. After removal of 4 bases from V and 6 bases from J, the junction contained 12 bases not matched to a gene. Germline lookup yields CDR1 MNHEY and CDR2 SVGEGT. The CDR3 nucleotides are TGTGCCAGCAGTTCAGCGGGGGGCCCTGTTAGTTCCGGGGAGCTGTTTGTT. Translating it yields CASSSAGGPVSSGELFV.

In this sample, this clonotype turned up many times. V usage is TRBV4-2 and J usage is TRBJ2-1; D assignment may be TRBD1 or TRBD2 (6 bases each). Per the germline V gene, CDR1 is LGHNA and CDR2 is YNFKEQ. The length of the CDR3 is 14 residues. The ends were cut back, 1 base at V and 6 bases at J, with 10 bases in the middle. This chain's CDR3 is CASSQAGASNEQFF. As DNA, the CDR3 is TGTGCCAGCAGCCAAGCGGGGGCTTCCAATGAGCAGTTCTTC.

At least ten counts were recorded for this clonotype. This rearrangement joins TRBV20-1 to TRBJ2-6; D unresolved. V was pared by 3 bases and J by 2 bases, with 5 bases between. Looked up from germline, CDR1 is DFQATT and CDR2 is SNEGSKA (reference sequence). This CDR3 contains 13 residues. This chain's CDR3 is CSASFPGANVLTF. The DNA for the CDR3 is TGCAGTGCTAGCTTTCCTGGGGCCAACGTCCTGACTTTC.

This clonotype was observed a few times. The CDR3 sequence: CSARGGRGASNEKLFF. The CDR3 DNA reads as TGCAGTGCTAGAGGTGGTCGGGGGGCATCTAATGAAAAACTGTTTTTT. V gene TRBV20-1 combines with J gene TRBJ1-4; possible D gene TRBD1, 6 bases. The CDR3 has 16 residues. The ends were cut back, 1 base at V and 3 bases at J, with 15 bases in the middle. Germline V gene lookup returns CDR1 DFQATT and CDR2 SNEGSKA (reference sequence).

This clonotype was observed at least ten times. The V and J genes are TRBV10-2 and TRBJ2-7; D remains ambiguous. Germline assignment: CDR1 WSHSY and CDR2 SAAADI. CDR3 length: 14 residues. The germline V and J ends were trimmed by 5 bases and 3 bases, with 14 bases remaining between them. The CDR3 region has the DNA TGCGCCAGCAGTTTAACAGCCGCGAGCTACGAGCAGTACTTC. This codes for CASSLTAASYEQYF.

This clonotype came up many times. The rearrangement joins TRBV7-2 to TRBJ2-1; no clear D gene. The length of the CDR3 is 13 residues. From germline, CDR1 is SGHTA and CDR2 FQGNSA. Trimming pared 0 bases from V and 7 bases from J, leaving 7 bases between. The CDR3 bases are TGTGCCAGCAGCTTAGCGTTACCGAATGAGCAGTTCTTC. Translation: CASSLALPNEQFF.

The sample holds many counts of this clonotype. The chain joins TRBV6-1 to TRBJ1-2; D remains ambiguous. The germline V gene encodes CDR1 MNHNS and CDR2 SASEGT. The V and J ends lost 3 bases and 5 bases respectively, with 7 bases between them. The CDR3 covers 12 residues. In DNA, the CDR3 is TGTGCCAGCAGTGATAGATCTTATGGCTACACCTTC. Translation gives CASSDRSYGYTF.

The table lists this clonotype with a count of one. V is TRBV5-6 and J is TRBJ1-1; D might be TRBD1 (5 bases). V was clipped by 1 base and J by 2 bases, with 15 bases between them. This CDR3 is built from 16 residues. The germline gives CDR1 SGHDT, CDR2 YYEEEE. CDR3 region: CASSLTGGKKNTEAFF. The DNA for the CDR3 is TGTGCCAGCAGCTTGACGGGGGGAAAAAAAAACACTGAAGCTTTCTTT.

J is TRBJ2-3 and V is TRBV28; D unresolved. Germline-derived CDR1 and CDR2 are MDHEN and SYDVKM. V was shortened by 3 bases and J by 10 bases, with 11 bases between the two germline ends. The CDR3 is 12 residues long. CDR3 amino acids: CASSFERKAQYF. Here the CDR3 DNA reads TGTGCCAGCAGTTTCGAAAGAAAGGCGCAGTATTTT.

The genes are TRBV18 and TRBJ1-1, with D hard to call. Between the trimmed V and J ends, which lost 8 bases and 0 bases, there was a span of 13 bases. The CDR3 is 14 amino acids. The V gene's germline CDR1 is KGHSH and CDR2 LQKENI. The CDR3 DNA is TGTGCCAGCGCGACGGGAGCAATGAACACTGAAGCTTTCTTT. This sequence encodes CASATGAMNTEAFF.

In its sample, this clonotype was seen once. This chain links TRBV20-1 with TRBJ2-1; 11 positions agree with TRBD2. Germline loops: CDR1 DFQATT, CDR2 SNEGSKA (reference sequence). With 6 bases clipped from V and 9 bases from J, the junction kept 10 bases outside the gene matches. This CDR3 spans 14 amino acids. The CDR3 coding sequence is TGCAGTGCCCCTAGCAGACTAGCGGGGAGTGAGCAGTTCTTC. Its translation: CSAPSRLAGSEQFF.

At least ten counts were recorded for this clonotype. This chain links TRBV5-1 with TRBJ2-1; D may match TRBD1 or TRBD2 (5 bases each). CDR1 and CDR2 (germline): SGHRS, YFSETQ. The CDR3 is 13 residues long. Trimming took 6 bases from V and 4 from J, leaving 11 bases between them. The CDR3 coding sequence is TGCGCCAGCACTGGGGACGGTTACAATGAGCAGTTCTTC. The encoded protein is CASTGDGYNEQFF.

This clonotype was seen many times. The J gene is TRBJ2-1, the V gene TRBV9; D call uncertain. Trimming took 4 bases from V and 10 from J, leaving 12 bases between them. Per the germline V gene, CDR1 is SGDLS and CDR2 is YYNGEE. This CDR3 is 12 amino acids long. The DNA of the CDR3 is TGTGCCAGCAGCCAGACCGTCGCGGAGCAGTTCTTC. Its translation: CASSQTVAEQFF.

The chain links TRBV11-3 to TRBJ2-7; possible D gene TRBD2, 6 bases. V was cut by 3 bases and J by 12 bases, with 18 bases left in between. CDR3 length: 13 residues. The germline gives CDR1 SGHNT, CDR2 YENEEA. CDR3 DNA: TGTGCCAGCAGCTTTCTTAGGCCTTTCGGGGGGTACTTC. Protein: CASSFLRPFGGYF. The variable domain in full, completed from reference TRBV11-3 and TRBJ2-7, reads EAGVVQSPRYKIIEKKQPVAFWCNPISGHNTLYWYLQNLGQGPELLIRYENEEAVDDSQLPKDRFSAERLKGVDSTLKIQPAELGDSAVYLCASSFLRPFGGYFGPGTRLTVT.

At least ten counts were recorded for this clonotype. This chain joins TRBV20-1 and TRBJ2-7; either TRBD1 or TRBD2 may fit D (7 bases each). Germline V CDR1 and CDR2: DFQATT, SNEGSKA (reference sequence). This CDR3 has 13 amino acids. V dropped 6 bases and J dropped 5 bases, with 17 bases sitting between them. The CDR3 region is CSAPDRTRHEQYF. The CDR3 DNA reads as TGCAGTGCCCCGGACAGGACTAGGCACGAGCAGTACTTC.

As concerns this clonotype: This may come from a read error, since a much larger clone is one base off. The rearrangement links TRBV5-4 to TRBJ2-1; weak D call: TRBD1 (6 bases). In germline, CDR1 is SGHNT, CDR2 YYREEE (reference sequence). The CDR3 extends over 16 amino acids. Deletions cut 4 bases from V and 5 bases from J, with 19 bases between. The CDR3 nucleotides are TGTGCCAGCAGCCCCAAACAGGGAGTGAGGGACAATGAGCAGTTCTTC. Its protein product is CASSPKQGVRDNEQFF.

A word on this clonotype: A much larger clonotype is one base distant, so this may be a read error. V usage is TRBV5-1 and J usage is TRBJ2-7, with TRBD1 identical over 7 bases. Trimming cost V 0 bases and J 7 bases; bases outside gene matches: 19. The CDR3 covers 18 residues. Germline loops: CDR1 SGHRS, CDR2 YFSETQ. The CDR3 region is CASSLDDTGQVIPNEQYF. CDR3 coding DNA: TGCGCCAGCAGCTTGGACGATACCGGACAGGTGATCCCCAATGAGCAGTACTTC. The whole variable domain, filled in from reference TRBV5-1 and TRBJ2-7, reads KAGVTQTPRYLIKTRGQQVTLSCSPISGHRSVSWYQQTPGQGLQFLFEYFSETQRNKGNFPGRFSGRQFSNSRSEMNVSTLELGDSALYLCASSLDDTGQVIPNEQYFGPGTRLTVT.

Turning to this clonotype: Being one base from a much bigger clone, this may be a read error. This chain links TRBV7-2 with TRBJ2-5; D possibly corresponds to TRBD2 (6 bases). Germline CDR1 SGHTA, CDR2 FQGNSA. The CDR3 contains 13 residues. The CDR3 sequence is CVSSKGAGPSLYF. CDR3 nucleotides: TGTGTCAGCAGCAAAGGGGCGGGGCCCTCCTTGTACTTC.

This clonotype appeared many times. This rearrangement joins TRBV24-1 to TRBJ2-3; 9 bases line up with TRBD2. Germline CDR1 is KGHDR and CDR2 is SFDVKD. J lost 0 bases, V lost 0 bases, and 6 bases had no gene match. This CDR3 has 18 amino acids. CDR3 nucleotide sequence: TGTGCCACCAGTGATTTGCCGAGCGGGGGGCTTAGCACAGATACGCAGTATTTT. Encoded protein: CATSDLPSGGLSTDTQYF.